This entry lists 25 T cell receptor beta chains sequenced from one sample in a study of OX40 agonist ivuxolimab in advanced cancers. TCRdb's table, derived via immunoSEQ multiplex PCR, lists solely in-frame clones and lacks some. This table has 65,000 to 95,000 clones, more than 75% appearing once. The input for sequencing was CD4+ or CD8+ T cells sorted from blood, taken in a trial of the OX40 agonist ivuxolimab. These receptor sequences come from an adult with an advanced solid tumor such as melanoma, head and neck, liver or kidney cancer.

This clone has just a few counts. This chain links TRBV28 with TRBJ1-1, with D unresolved. The CDR3 runs 12 residues. The V end lost 0 bases, the J end lost 8 bases, and 7 bases lay between the germline ends. CDR1 is MDHEN and CDR2 is SYDVKM in the germline V gene. CDR3 sequence reads: CASSLWQTEAFF. CDR3 nucleotides: TGTGCCAGCAGTTTATGGCAGACCGAAGCTTTCTTT.

The V gene is TRBV20-1, the J gene TRBJ2-7; 7 bases fit TRBD1. Germline CDR1 and CDR2: DFQATT and SNEGSKA (reference sequence). The CDR3 spans 11 residues. CDR3 in DNA: TGCAGAGTCGGACAGGCCTACGAGCAGTACTTC. Its protein is CRVGQAYEQYF.

The rearrangement uses TRBV11-2 and TRBJ2-7; D may be TRBD2 (6 bases). Germline values: CDR1 SGHAT, CDR2 FQNNGV. Trimming shortened V by 0 bases and J by 6 bases, and 6 bases separated the two germline ends. The CDR3 loop spans 12 amino acids. In DNA, the CDR3 is TGTGCCAGCAGCTTAGATAGCGGCGAGCAGTACTTC. Protein sequence: CASSLDSGEQYF.

CDR3 loop: CASSQGEDLKNIQYF. The CDR3 DNA is TGCGCCAGCAGCCAGGGGGAGGACTTGAAAAACATTCAGTACTTC. J is TRBJ2-4 and V is TRBV4-1; possible D gene TRBD2, 6 bases. This CDR3 region has 15 residues. Looked up from germline, CDR1 is MGHRA and CDR2 is YSYEKL. Trimming shortened V by 3 bases and J by 4 bases, and 13 bases separated the two germline ends.

V is TRBV18 and J is TRBJ1-3; TRBD1 might be the D (5 bases). Per the germline V gene, CDR1 is KGHSH and CDR2 is LQKENI. The CDR3 runs to 15 residues. Trimming pared 3 bases from V and 0 bases from J, leaving 9 bases between. The CDR3 DNA reads TGTGCCAGCTCACCTCCAGGGAGCTCTGGAAACACCATATATTTT. Protein product: CASSPPGSSGNTIYF.

Turning to this clone: The junction shows a germline mismatch at one end, possibly a read error. The chain has TRBV5-3 and TRBJ2-7, with D perhaps TRBD2 (7 bases). TRBV5-3 is assigned to the ORF class and has an uncertain function. CDR3 length equals 14 residues. The CDR3 region has the DNA TGTGCCAGCAGCTTGGAGTGGGGGGGCCACGAGCAGTACTTC. Its translation is CASSLEWGGHEQYF.

The chain couples TRBV5-4 to TRBJ2-3; TRBD2 matches at 7 bases. Trimming took 4 bases from V and 5 from J; bases not matched to a gene: 10. The CDR3 has 15 amino acids. Germline V CDR1 and CDR2: SGHNT, YYREEE (reference sequence). The CDR3 DNA reads TGTGCCAGCAGCCGCAGTGGGGGGGTATTAGATACGCAGTATTTT. Translating gives CASSRSGGVLDTQYF.

The chain recombines TRBV11-2 with TRBJ1-5; unclear D gene. The CDR3 contains 13 residues. Germline V CDR1 and CDR2: SGHAT, FQNNGV. V shed 10 bases and J shed 2 bases, with 12 bases lying between them. Written as DNA, the CDR3 is TGTGCCACCTCCTCGGGTGGCAATCAGCCCCAGCATTTT. Encoded protein: CATSSGGNQPQHF. The complete variable domain, with remaining parts taken from reference TRBV11-2 and TRBJ1-5, reads EAGVAQSPRYKIIEKRQSVAFWCNPISGHATLYWYQQILGQGPKLLIQFQNNGVVDDSQLPKDRFSAERLKGVDSTLKIQPAKLEDSAVYLCATSSGGNQPQHFGDGTRLSIL.

The chain links TRBV29-1 to TRBJ2-5, with D possibly TRBD2 on 5 matching bases. Germline V CDR1 and CDR2: SQVTM, ANQGSEA. The CDR3 contains 11 residues. V gave up 8 bases and J gave up 5 bases, with 12 bases separating them. In DNA form, the CDR3 reads TGCAGCTCCACTACGGGGGAGACCCAGTACTTC. Translating gives CSSTTGETQYF.

The rearrangement joins TRBV5-1 to TRBJ2-1; 9 nucleotides match TRBD1. V shed 2 bases and J 4 bases; nucleotides not matched to a gene: 4. This CDR3 comprises 15 residues. Germline CDR1 is SGHRS and CDR2 is YFSETQ. DNA for the CDR3: TGCGCCAGCAGCTTCTCGGGACAGGGTTACAATGAGCAGTTCTTC. Encoded protein: CASSFSGQGYNEQFF.

The chain links TRBV6-6 to TRBJ1-2, with a weak D call TRBD1 (5 bases). The CDR3 has 14 residues. Germline V gives CDR1 MNHNY, CDR2 SVGAGI (reference sequence). V lost 0 bases and J 2 bases, leaving 7 bases between the germline ends. Here the CDR3 DNA reads TGTGCCAGCAGTTACTCCCAGGGAAACTATGGCTACACCTTC. Amino acids: CASSYSQGNYGYTF.

The chain combines TRBV10-3 with TRBJ1-5, with a weak D call TRBD1 (5 bases). V was clipped by 8 bases and J by 9 bases, with 14 bases between them. Germline V gene sequence: CDR1 ENHRY, CDR2 SYGVKD. CDR3 length equals 12 residues. CDR3 loop: CAIRDGDGPQHF. CDR3 coding DNA: TGTGCCATCCGGGACGGCGATGGGCCCCAGCATTTT.

The rearrangement links TRBV7-9 to TRBJ1-3; the D is unclear. V gave up 3 bases and J gave up 1 base, with 7 bases separating them. This CDR3 region has 14 residues. The germline V gene encodes CDR1 SEHNR and CDR2 FQNEAQ (reference sequence). The CDR3 reads CASSFTSSGNTIYF. CDR3 sequence (DNA): TGTGCCAGCAGCTTCACTAGTTCTGGAAACACCATATATTTT.

For this clone: The same CDR3 arises from other DNA sequences in this sample as well. V gene TRBV28 combines with J gene TRBJ1-1, with unresolved D. Trimming removed 6 bases at V and 1 base at J, with 15 bases between. This CDR3 spans 15 amino acids. Germline CDR1 reads MDHEN; CDR2 reads SYDVKM. The CDR3 DNA reads as TGTGCCAGCAGACCAAGGACCGGAACGAACACTGAAGCTTTCTTT. Protein product: CASRPRTGTNTEAFF.

This sequence joins TRBV5-1 and TRBJ2-5; 8 positions agree with TRBD1. V shed 3 bases, J shed 7 bases, and the junction held 11 bases outside the gene matches. The CDR3 totals 15 residues. CDR1 and CDR2 (germline): SGHRS, YFSETQ. The CDR3 region is CASSSRQGISGTQYF. CDR3 bases: TGCGCCAGCAGCTCTCGACAGGGGATTTCGGGGACCCAGTACTTC.

The chain joins TRBV19 to TRBJ2-4; 10 nucleotides match TRBD2. Germline V CDR1 and CDR2: LNHDA, SQIVND (reference sequence). Trimming cost V 0 bases and J 10 bases; bases outside gene matches: 18. The CDR3 contains 19 residues. CDR3 DNA sequence: TGTGCCAGTAGTATAGATTCGGCTGGACTAGCGGCCCCTAAACGGATTCAGTACTTC. Its protein product is CASSIDSAGLAAPKRIQYF.

J is TRBJ2-5 and V is TRBV29-1; D is possibly TRBD1 or TRBD2 (6 bases each). Trimming took off 3 bases at V and 5 bases at J, with 10 bases between the two ends. The CDR3 extends over 12 amino acids. The germline V gene encodes CDR1 SQVTM and CDR2 ANQGSEA. In DNA, the CDR3 is TGCAGCGTTGATAGGGGGGTGGAGACCCAGTACTTC. Its translation: CSVDRGVETQYF.

The J gene is TRBJ2-5, the V gene TRBV5-4; D is uncertain. The CDR3 sequence is 15 residues long. Germline V gene data show CDR1 as SGHNT and CDR2 as YYREEE (reference sequence). V dropped 6 bases and J dropped 5 bases, with 20 bases sitting between them. The CDR3 loop reads CASTKEWGSEETQYF. The CDR3 coding sequence is TGTGCCAGCACCAAGGAGTGGGGATCAGAGGAGACCCAGTACTTC.

The chain recombines TRBV29-1 with TRBJ2-5; D gene uncertain. V was shortened by 0 bases and J by 3 bases, with 11 bases between the two germline ends. This CDR3 is 14 amino acids long. From germline, CDR1 is SQVTM and CDR2 ANQGSEA. Here the CDR3 DNA reads TGCAGCGTTGAAGATCAGGCCAGCAAAGAGACCCAGTACTTC. It codes for CSVEDQASKETQYF.

The chain uses TRBV29-1 and TRBJ1-1, with D perhaps TRBD1 (5 bases). This CDR3 spans 13 amino acids. The germline V gene has CDR1 SQVTM and CDR2 ANQGSEA. The CDR3 reads CASRASMNTEAFF. CDR3 DNA: TGCGCCAGCAGGGCGTCGATGAACACTGAAGCTTTCTTT.

The V call is TRBV7-2, the J call TRBJ1-2; the match to TRBD1 covers 7 bases. After removal of 2 bases from V and 8 bases from J, the junction contained 5 bases not matched to a gene. The CDR3 spans 13 residues. Germline assignment: CDR1 SGHTA and CDR2 FQGNSA. CDR3 amino acids: CASSLSGQAGYTF. The CDR3 DNA sequence: TGTGCCAGCAGCTTATCCGGACAGGCGGGCTACACCTTC.

The rearrangement uses TRBV7-9 and TRBJ1-1, with 9 bases fitting TRBD1. Losses at the gene ends were 5 bases for V and 5 bases for J; bases not matched to a gene: 6. CDR1 SEHNR and CDR2 FQNEAQ come from the germline V gene (reference sequence). CDR3 length equals 14 residues. Written as DNA, the CDR3 is TGTGCCAGCAGCGTCACAGGGGGCCGGACTGAAGCTTTCTTT. Translation: CASSVTGGRTEAFF. The full variable domain, completed using reference TRBV7-9 and TRBJ1-1, is DTGVSQNPRHKITKRGQNVTFRCDPISEHNRLYWYRQTLGQGPEFLTYFQNEAQLEKSRLLSDRFSAERPKGSFSTLEIQRTEQGDSAMYLCASSVTGGRTEAFFGQGTRLTVV.

This chain joins TRBV7-2 and TRBJ2-7; D unclear. The V end lost 5 bases, the J end lost 5 bases, and 13 bases lay between the germline ends. Looked up from germline, CDR1 is SGHTA and CDR2 is FQGNSA. The CDR3 contains 13 residues. CDR3 bases: TGTGCCAGCAGCCCCTTTTCGGTCAACGAGCAGTACTTC. It yields the protein CASSPFSVNEQYF.

This clone came up once. The gene calls are TRBV29-1 and TRBJ1-1; D is uncertain. V shed 4 bases and J shed 5 bases, with 14 bases lying between them. CDR3 length: 13 amino acids. Germline V gene data show CDR1 as SQVTM and CDR2 as ANQGSEA. CDR3 sequence: CSVADGRGTEAFF. In DNA, the CDR3 is TGCAGCGTTGCGGACGGGCGAGGGACTGAAGCTTTCTTT.

The V gene is TRBV7-9, the J gene TRBJ1-1, with D possibly being TRBD1 (6 bases). The CDR3 consists of 15 residues. V lost 5 bases and J lost 1, with 14 bases in between. Germline lookup yields CDR1 SEHNR and CDR2 FQNEAQ (reference sequence). CDR3 nucleotide sequence: TGTGCCAGCAGCCCAAGGGGGGGCGCGAACACTGAAGCTTTCTTT. Translating gives CASSPRGGANTEAFF.